The T cell receptor beta chain described here comes from a study of response to subunit inactivated influenza vaccine. Overall study findings and caveats: Authors suggested each seasonal flu vaccination may recruit only limited numbers of new T cells.

Trimming cost V 4 bases and J 5 bases, with 20 bases left between them. The V gene's germline CDR1 is SGHAT and CDR2 FQNNGV. CDR3 length equals 16 residues. TCRdb re-analysed the RT-PCR reads in MiXCR, keeping a single row per CDR3 protein. The sample carries hundreds of thousands of distinct CDR3 sequences, approximately 7.7% recorded once. A few counts support this clonotype. As yet, its antigen is unknown. Sequences were derived from PBMCs from blood, sampled roughly 24 months after vaccination. V usage is TRBV11-2 and J usage is TRBJ1-2; unclear D gene. This clonotype originated in a man in his fifties or sixties who received an inactivated influenza vaccine. DNA of the CDR3: TGTGCCAGCAGCTCAAGGCCTCGGGTTCAAGGATATGGCTACACCTTC. As protein: CASSSRPRVQGYGYTF.